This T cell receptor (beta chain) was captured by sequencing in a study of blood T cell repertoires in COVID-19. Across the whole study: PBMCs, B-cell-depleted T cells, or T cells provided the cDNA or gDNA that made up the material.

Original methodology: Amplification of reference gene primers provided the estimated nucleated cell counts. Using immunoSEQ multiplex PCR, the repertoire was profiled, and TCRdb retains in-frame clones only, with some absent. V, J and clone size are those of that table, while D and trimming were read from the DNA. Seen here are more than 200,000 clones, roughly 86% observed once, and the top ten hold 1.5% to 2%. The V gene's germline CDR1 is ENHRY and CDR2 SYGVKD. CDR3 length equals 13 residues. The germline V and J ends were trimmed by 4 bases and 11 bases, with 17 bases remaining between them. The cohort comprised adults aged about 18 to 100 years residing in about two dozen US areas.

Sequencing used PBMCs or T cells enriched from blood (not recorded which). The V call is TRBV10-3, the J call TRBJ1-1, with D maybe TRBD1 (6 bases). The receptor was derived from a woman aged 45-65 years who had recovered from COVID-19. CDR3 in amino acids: CAISVSQGRGAFF. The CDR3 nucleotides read TGTGCCATCAGTGTGTCCCAGGGGAGAGGCGCTTTCTTT.